These 8 T cell receptor beta chains share one sample of origin, sequenced in a study of blood T cell repertoires in COVID-19. Generated by immunoSEQ multiplex PCR, the TCRdb table keeps only in-frame clones and is missing some. The sample has fewer than 400,000 clones, roughly 85% seen once. Sequences were obtained from peripheral blood. These TCRs come from a woman younger than 35 with acute or convalescent COVID-19.

The J gene is TRBJ1-6, the V gene TRBV9, with 7 bases lining up with TRBD1. Trimming cost V 0 bases and J 4 bases; bases outside gene matches: 7. The CDR3 totals 17 residues. From germline, CDR1 is SGDLS and CDR2 YYNGEE. CDR3 nucleotides: TGTGCCAGCAGCGTAGGCCAGGGGGGTAGGTATAATTCACCCCTCCACTTT. Translation: CASSVGQGGRYNSPLHF.

This clone occurred once. The genes are TRBV5-5 and TRBJ2-1, with TRBD2 matching over 15 bases. In germline, CDR1 is SGHKS, CDR2 YYEKEE (reference sequence). CDR3 length: 18 amino acids. The V gene end was trimmed by 6 bases and the J gene end by 1 base; junction bases not matched to a gene: 8. Written as DNA, the CDR3 is TGTGCCAGCAATTCCGGGACTAGCGGGAGGAGTTCCTACAATGAGCAGTTCTTC. Translation gives CASNSGTSGRSSYNEQFF.

The rearrangement links TRBV7-3 to TRBJ2-5; TRBD1 matches at 7 bases. The CDR3 sequence is 15 residues long. Per the germline V gene, CDR1 is SGHTA and CDR2 is FQGTGA. V gave up 5 bases and J gave up 5 bases; unmatched junction bases: 11. The CDR3 bases are TGTGCCAGCAGCCCGCCAGGGGGTCCAGAGGAGACCCAGTACTTC. Translated: CASSPPGGPEETQYF.

The table lists this clone with a count of one. The V call is TRBV5-6, the J call TRBJ1-4; TRBD1 matches 11 bases. Germline CDR1 is SGHDT and CDR2 is YYEEEE. With V trimmed by 2 bases and J by 8 bases, 8 bases remained unmatched. This CDR3 region has 16 residues. The CDR3 here is CASSFTMDRGREKLFF. The CDR3 region has the DNA TGTGCCAGCAGCTTCACGATGGACAGGGGGCGAGAAAAACTGTTTTTT. Variable domain in full (rest from reference TRBV5-6 and TRBJ1-4): DAGVTQSPTHLIKTRGQQVTLRCSPKSGHDTVSWYQQALGQGPQFIFQYYEEEERQRGNFPDRFSGHQFPNYSSELNVNALLLGDSALYLCASSFTMDRGREKLFFGSGTQLSVL.

V usage is TRBV30 and J usage is TRBJ1-1; D remains ambiguous. This CDR3 has 12 amino acids. Trimming removed 3 bases at V and 6 bases at J, with 11 bases between. Germline-derived CDR1 and CDR2 are GTSNPN and SVGIG (reference sequence). For the CDR3, the DNA is TGTGCCTGGAGCCTAGACTCCCCTGAAGCTTTCTTT. Amino acids: CAWSLDSPEAFF.

This chain links TRBV10-3 with TRBJ2-3; no clear D. This CDR3 is built from 12 residues. Germline V gene lookup returns CDR1 ENHRY and CDR2 SYGVKD. V lost 7 bases and J 6 bases, leaving 11 bases between the germline ends. CDR3 amino acids: CAIKPAPDTQYF. The CDR3 DNA is TGTGCCATCAAGCCCGCCCCCGATACGCAGTATTTT.

The J gene is TRBJ2-7, the V gene TRBV7-9, with D perhaps TRBD1 (6 bases). This CDR3 is built from 15 residues. Trimming took 1 base from V and 2 from J, leaving 12 bases between them. Germline CDR1 reads SEHNR; CDR2 reads FQNEAQ (reference sequence). The CDR3 reads CASSLEQGIPYEQYF. CDR3 DNA: TGTGCCAGCAGCTTAGAACAGGGAATCCCCTACGAGCAGTACTTC.

The chain links TRBV5-6 to TRBJ2-1, with a tentative D call TRBD2 (6 bases). The CDR3 sequence is 16 residues long. Trimming took 4 bases from V and 0 from J, leaving 14 bases between them. Per the germline V gene, CDR1 is SGHDT and CDR2 is YYEEEE. The CDR3, as DNA: TGTGCCAGCAGCCCTCTTCAGCGGGCCTCCTACAATGAGCAGTTCTTC. Amino acid sequence: CASSPLQRASYNEQFF.